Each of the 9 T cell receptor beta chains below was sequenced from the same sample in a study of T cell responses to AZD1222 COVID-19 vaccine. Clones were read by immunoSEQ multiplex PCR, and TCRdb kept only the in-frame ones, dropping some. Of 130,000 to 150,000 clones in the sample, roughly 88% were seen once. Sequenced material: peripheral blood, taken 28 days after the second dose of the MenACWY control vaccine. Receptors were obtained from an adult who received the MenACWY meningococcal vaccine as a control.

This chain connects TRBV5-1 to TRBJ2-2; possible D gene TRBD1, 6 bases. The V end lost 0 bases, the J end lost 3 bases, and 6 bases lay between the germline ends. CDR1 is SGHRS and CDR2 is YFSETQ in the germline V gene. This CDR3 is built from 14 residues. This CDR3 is CASSLGTDTGELFF. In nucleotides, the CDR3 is TGCGCCAGCAGCTTGGGGACAGACACCGGGGAGCTGTTTTTT.

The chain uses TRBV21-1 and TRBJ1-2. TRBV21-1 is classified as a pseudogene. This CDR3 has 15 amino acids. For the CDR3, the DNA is TGTGCCAGCAGCACAAAAATCCCGGGGGGCTATGGCTACACCTTC. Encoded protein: CASSTKIPGGYGYTF.

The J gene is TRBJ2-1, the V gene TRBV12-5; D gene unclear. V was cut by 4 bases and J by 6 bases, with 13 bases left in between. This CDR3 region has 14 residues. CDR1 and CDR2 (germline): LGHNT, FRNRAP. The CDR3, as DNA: TGTGCTAGTGGTTGGGGTGGGCTGGCCAATGAGCAGTTCTTC. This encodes CASGWGGLANEQFF. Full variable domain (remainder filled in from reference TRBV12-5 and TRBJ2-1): DARVTQTPRHKVTEMGQEVTMRCQPILGHNTVFWYRQTMMQGLELLAYFRNRAPLDDSGMPKDRFSAEMPDATLATLKIQPSEPRDSAVYFCASGWGGLANEQFFGPGTRLTVL.

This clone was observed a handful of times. CDR3 sequence: CASKPGQGLAGTNTGELFF. The CDR3 coding sequence is TGTGCCAGCAAGCCGGGACAGGGGCTAGCGGGGACGAACACCGGGGAGCTGTTTTTT. The rearrangement uses TRBV2 and TRBJ2-2, with D maybe TRBD1 (10 bases). V shed 7 bases and J shed 0 bases, with 24 bases lying between them. The germline gives CDR1 SNHLY, CDR2 FYNNEI. The CDR3 has 19 residues.

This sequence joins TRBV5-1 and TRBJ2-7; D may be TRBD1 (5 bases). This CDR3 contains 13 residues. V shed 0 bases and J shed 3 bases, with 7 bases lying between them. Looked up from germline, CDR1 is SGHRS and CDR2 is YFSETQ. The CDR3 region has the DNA TGCGCCAGCAGCTTGGGGACACTCTACGAGCAGTACTTC. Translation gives CASSLGTLYEQYF.

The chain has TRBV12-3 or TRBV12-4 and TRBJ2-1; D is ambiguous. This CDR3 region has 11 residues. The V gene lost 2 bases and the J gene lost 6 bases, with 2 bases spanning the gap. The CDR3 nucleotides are TGTGCCAGCAGTTTAACCAATGAGCAGTTCTTC. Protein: CASSLTNEQFF.

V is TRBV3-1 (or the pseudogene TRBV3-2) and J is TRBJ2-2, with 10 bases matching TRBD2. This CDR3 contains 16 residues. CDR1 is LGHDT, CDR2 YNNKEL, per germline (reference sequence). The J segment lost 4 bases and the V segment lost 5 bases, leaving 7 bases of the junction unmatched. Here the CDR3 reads CASSTRLAGGTGELFF. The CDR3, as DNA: TGTGCCAGCAGCACCCGACTAGCGGGCGGCACCGGGGAGCTGTTTTTT.

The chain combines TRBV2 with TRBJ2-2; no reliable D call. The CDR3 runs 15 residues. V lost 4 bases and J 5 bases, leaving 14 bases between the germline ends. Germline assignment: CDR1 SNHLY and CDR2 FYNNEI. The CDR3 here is CASSARLLRTGELFF. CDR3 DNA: TGTGCCAGCAGTGCCCGGTTGTTACGGACCGGGGAGCTGTTTTTT.

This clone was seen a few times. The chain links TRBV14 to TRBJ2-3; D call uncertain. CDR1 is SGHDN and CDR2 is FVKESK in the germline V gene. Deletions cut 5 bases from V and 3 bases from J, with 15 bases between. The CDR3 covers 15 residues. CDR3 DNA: TGTGCCAGCAGCGATACCTTAGACCGAACAGATACGCAGTATTTT. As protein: CASSDTLDRTDTQYF.